This T cell receptor beta chain was sequenced in a study of shared clonotypes between healthy human individuals. The authors ran the assay at deep level. The genomic DNA of each subset was split evenly across several immunoSEQ plates. Authors' processing steps: ImmunoSEQ only sent back junction sequences with no quality scores, so filtering was done differently. Measured with immunoSEQ multiplex PCR; TCRdb has only the in-frame clones, and not every one. The V and J calls and clone size were taken over from that table, and D and trimming were inferred from the DNA. The table records roughly 2,000,000 clones, approximately 92% of them present only once. The naive CD8 population came from CD45RO-negative cells selected for CCR7, without terminally differentiated effector memory CD45RA+ cells. The V gene end was trimmed by 4 bases and the J gene end by 7 bases; junction bases not matched to a gene: 9. The germline V gene encodes CDR1 MNHEY and CDR2 SMNVEV (reference sequence). The CDR3 runs to 15 residues.

This clone was observed once. The sample taken for sequencing was naive CD8+ T cells from PBMCs. V usage is TRBV27 and J usage is TRBJ1-5, with TRBD1 identical over 8 bases. This TCR was sampled from a man in his late teens or twenties in good health. Some clones in this sample may be carry-over from other donors' samples. CDR3 DNA: TGTGCCAGCAGTTCCTTACCCCAGGGGGCCCAGCCCCAGCATTTT. Its protein product is CASSSLPQGAQPQHF.